One and the same sample provided the 2 T cell receptor beta chains below, sequenced in a study of tissue T cells after allogeneic stem cell transplantation. The method was immunoSEQ multiplex PCR; TCRdb's version includes in-frame clones alone and lacks a portion of them. This sample has about 40,000 clones, with 80% to 95% found just once. Sample: blood, taken before transplantation. Receptor source: a woman aged 40 to 75 who later had graft-versus-host disease after an allogeneic stem cell transplant.

In nucleotides, the CDR3 is TGCGCCAGTACGACTAGCGGGAGGGCCGGTCTTAGGGAGACCCAGTACTTC. Amino acid sequence: CASTTSGRAGLRETQYF. The V and J genes are TRBV10-1 and TRBJ2-5, with 14 positions matching TRBD2. The CDR3 spans 17 residues. The germline V gene has CDR1 WNHNN and CDR2 SYGVQD (reference sequence). The V segment lost 9 bases and the J segment 5 bases; nucleotides outside the gene matches: 14.

The gene calls are TRBV5-4 and TRBJ2-6, with D perhaps matching TRBD1 (5 bases). Germline V gives CDR1 SGHNT, CDR2 YYREEE (reference sequence). This CDR3 comprises 16 residues. V dropped 4 bases and J dropped 0 bases, with 11 bases sitting between them. This chain's CDR3 is CASSPTGSSGANVLTF. The CDR3 nucleotides are TGTGCCAGCAGCCCCACAGGTTCCTCTGGGGCCAACGTCCTGACTTTC.